What follows are 15 T cell receptor beta chains derived from one specimen sequenced in a study of tumor and adjacent non-tumor tissue in lung cancer. TCRbeta libraries were built with three rounds of nested PCR, modified from ARM-PCR. TCRdb re-analysed the multiplex PCR reads in MiXCR, keeping a single row per CDR3 protein. The sample yields 70,000 to 90,000 distinct CDR3 sequences, less than 75% seen once. No cell sorting was done before RNA was extracted from the tissue. The normal lung tissue was taken more than 3 cm from the tumor edge. The sequencing input was distant non-tumor lung tissue. Source of these receptors: a woman aged 45-65 years with non-small cell lung cancer.

Note on this clonotype: A read error is possible here, since a much larger clone lies one base away. The chain combines TRBV28 with TRBJ2-3, with D uncertain. The CDR3 covers 15 residues. Germline-derived CDR1 and CDR2 are MDHEN and SYDVKM. The CDR3 is CAGSSPPELTDTQYF. The CDR3, as DNA: TGTGCCGGCAGTTCCCCCCCGGAACTTACAGATACGCAGTATTTT.

A note on this clonotype: Since a much larger clone is just one base distant, this may be a read error. The chain links TRBV4-1 to TRBJ2-2; maybe TRBD1 (6 bases). There are 15 residues in the CDR3. Germline loops: CDR1 MGHRA, CDR2 YSYEKL. Trimming removed 6 bases from V and 4 bases from J, with 15 bases in between. The CDR3 DNA is TGCGCCAGCAGTCAAACAGGGTCTGGCACCGGGGAGCTGTTTTTT. It codes for CASSQTGSGTGELFF.

In the case of this clonotype: Just one base apart from a much larger clone, this may be a read error. V usage is TRBV6-1 and J usage is TRBJ2-7; D perhaps matches TRBD1 (6 bases). The CDR3 is 12 amino acids. Germline V lookup: CDR1 MNHNS, CDR2 SASEGT. The CDR3 region is CANSGQSYEQYF. The CDR3 coding sequence is TGTGCCAACAGTGGACAGTCCTACGAGCAGTACTTC.

For this clonotype: This may be a read error: a much more frequent sequence differs by one nucleotide. V usage is TRBV29-1 and J usage is TRBJ2-6; TRBD1 matches at 9 bases. Germline values: CDR1 SQVTM, CDR2 ANQGSEA. This CDR3 has 16 amino acids. CDR3 in DNA: TGCAGCGTTGTCGGCGGACAGGGGTCTGGGGCCAACGTCCCGACTTTC. Amino acid sequence: CSVVGGQGSGANVPTF.

Comment on this clonotype: Relative to the germline gene, one junction end is altered; a read error may explain this. The chain carries TRBV4-2 and TRBJ1-5, with D perhaps matching TRBD1 (5 bases). Looked up from germline, CDR1 is LGHNA and CDR2 is YNFKEQ. This CDR3 is built from 16 residues. CDR3 residues: CASSPKWGEPDQHQHF. In DNA, the CDR3 is TGTGCCAGCAGCCCCAAATGGGGGGAACCAGATCAGCACCAGCATTTT.

Worth noting for this clonotype: A much larger clone sits a single nucleotide away, making a read error possible. J is TRBJ2-3 and V is TRBV28; 7 nucleotides agree with TRBD1. With V trimmed by 9 bases and J by 6 bases, 18 bases remained unmatched. CDR3 length: 16 residues. CDR1 MDHEN and CDR2 SYDVKM come from the germline V gene. Here the CDR3 reads CASTNRGRQGWDTQYF. The CDR3 DNA reads as TGTGCCAGTACTAACAGAGGCCGACAGGGCTGGGATACGCAGTATTTT.

As concerns this clonotype: This clone may be a read error of a much larger clone one base away. V usage is TRBV5-1 and J usage is TRBJ2-2, with 7 positions matching TRBD2. Germline CDR1 SGHRS, CDR2 YFSETQ. The junction had 7 bases not matched to a gene; V was cut back by 4 bases and J by 4 bases. The CDR3 extends over 15 amino acids. The CDR3 sequence: CASSREADPTGELFF. The CDR3 bases are TGCGCCAGCAGCCGGGAGGCGGACCCCACCGGGGAGCTGTTTTTT.

Comments on this clonotype: One junction end does not reproduce the germline sequence, and a read error may be involved. V usage is TRBV11-1 and J usage is TRBJ2-7, with unresolved D. CDR3 length: 13 amino acids. Germline V gene sequence: CDR1 SGHAT, CDR2 FQDESV (reference sequence). The CDR3: CPSSSRTNYEQYF. The CDR3 DNA is TGTCCCAGCAGCTCTAGGACCAACTACGAGCAGTACTTC.

Of note for this clonotype: At one of its ends the junction is not consistent with the germline gene, which may arise from a read error. V and J are TRBV20-1 and TRBJ1-1; D is unresolved. The CDR3 has 14 residues. In germline, CDR1 is DFQATT, CDR2 SNEGSKA (reference sequence). Here the CDR3 reads CSAPGEVVNTEAFF. The CDR3 coding sequence is TGTAGTGCTCCCGGCGAGGTAGTGAACACTGAAGCTTTCTTT.

A note on this clonotype: At one end, the junction sequence differs from germline, possibly due to a read error. The rearrangement links TRBV11-2 to TRBJ2-7; the match to TRBD2 covers 7 bases. This CDR3 region has 13 residues. Looked up from germline, CDR1 is SGHAT and CDR2 is FQNNGV. This chain's CDR3 is CASSLVLANEQNF. The CDR3 nucleotides are TGTGCCAGCAGCTTAGTACTAGCGAATGAGCAGAACTTC.

Many counts were recorded for this clonotype. The chain combines TRBV20-1 with TRBJ2-7; 9 bases line up with TRBD2. Trimming removed 6 bases from V and 6 bases from J; junction bases left unmatched: 6. The CDR3 covers 12 residues. Germline loops: CDR1 DFQATT, CDR2 SNEGSKA (reference sequence). The CDR3 is CSASSGRTEQYF. The CDR3 bases are TGCAGTGCCTCAAGCGGGAGGACCGAGCAGTACTTC.

Concerning this clonotype itself: This may stem from a read error, because a much larger clone lies one nucleotide away. This chain links TRBV20-1 with TRBJ2-5, with D possibly called TRBD1 or TRBD2 (5 bases each). The germline V gene has CDR1 DFQATT and CDR2 SNEGSKA (reference sequence). With 7 bases removed from V and 5 bases from J, the gap between germline ends came to 11 bases. The CDR3 runs 11 residues. CDR3 sequence reads: CSVSWGETQYF. In nucleotides, the CDR3 is TGCAGTGTTAGCTGGGGGGAGACCCAGTACTTC.

To note about this clonotype: A much larger clone differs by one base, so this may be a read error. The chain carries TRBV12-3 or TRBV12-4 and TRBJ2-1, with D perhaps matching TRBD2 (6 bases). V lost 3 bases, J lost 5 bases, and 14 bases lay in between. The CDR3 length is 15 residues. The CDR3 region has the DNA TGTGCCAGCAGTTTCAGGCTAAGACTAGACAATGAGCAGTTCTTC. Translated, it gives CASSFRLRLDNEQFF.

J is TRBJ1-5 and V is TRBV19; D may be TRBD1 (6 bases). V gave up 4 bases and J gave up 2 bases, with 12 bases separating them. CDR3 length: 15 amino acids. Germline assignment: CDR1 LNHDA and CDR2 SQIVND (reference sequence). The CDR3 DNA reads TGTGCCAGTAGTACGGGGGCGGCGGGCAATCAGCCCCAGCATTTT. As protein: CASSTGAAGNQPQHF.

Details on this clonotype: The junction departs from the called germline gene at one end, perhaps through a read error. The chain employs TRBV20-1 and TRBJ2-3; D is unclear. The CDR3 totals 14 residues. The V gene's germline CDR1 is DFQATT and CDR2 SNEGSKA (reference sequence). The CDR3 nucleotides read TGCAGTCCTAGAAAAGTAGCAGCTGGGGATACGCAGTATTTT. Protein: CSPRKVAAGDTQYF.